The rows below give T cell receptor beta chains drawn from one sample of a study of cytomegalovirus exposure and HLA in healthy donors. Profiled with immunoSEQ multiplex PCR; TCRdb holds only in-frame clones, not every one. The top ten clones hold over 4% of a sample with approximately 100,000 clones, 60% to 80% of them seen once. The sequencing input was PBMCs. These receptors all come from a man aged 45 to 65 in good health and CMV-seropositive. The CDR3 runs from the conserved cysteine through the conserved F or W. Fields, in order: J gene, V gene, D gene, CDR3 length, clone size, CDR3 protein, CDR3 DNA. A D gene is named only where the DNA matches it firmly. Rows may omit the clone size; those that give it use once, few, many or a size class.

j_call: TRBJ1-1
v_call: TRBV6-1
d_call: -
cdr3_length: 13
clone_size: -
cdr3_aa: CASSDLSTGEAFF
cdr3_nt: TGTGCCAGCAGTGACCTTTCCACAGGGGAAGCTTTCTTT

j_call: TRBJ2-1
v_call: TRBV27
d_call: TRBD1
cdr3_length: 16
clone_size: -
cdr3_aa: CASSFPGTGGLGEQFF
cdr3_nt: TGTGCCAGCAGTTTTCCCGGGACAGGGGGTTTGGGTGAGCAGTTCTTC

j_call: TRBJ1-2
v_call: TRBV7-9
d_call: -
cdr3_length: 14
clone_size: -
cdr3_aa: CASSPWTTTYGYTF
cdr3_nt: TGTGCCAGCAGCCCCTGGACAACAACCTATGGCTACACCTTC

j_call: TRBJ2-7
v_call: TRBV9
d_call: -
cdr3_length: 13
clone_size: -
cdr3_aa: CASSASGIYEQYF
cdr3_nt: TGTGCCAGCAGCGCTTCCGGGATTTACGAGCAGTACTTC

j_call: TRBJ2-5
v_call: TRBV28
d_call: TRBD2
cdr3_length: 16
clone_size: -
cdr3_aa: CASSSPGSGSFETQYF
cdr3_nt: TGTGCCAGCAGTTCCCCGGGTAGCGGGAGCTTTGAGACCCAGTACTTC

j_call: TRBJ2-7
v_call: TRBV7-9
d_call: TRBD1
cdr3_length: 15
clone_size: -
cdr3_aa: CASSHRDRGRGEQYF
cdr3_nt: TGTGCCAGCAGCCATCGGGACAGGGGGCGAGGCGAGCAGTACTTC

j_call: TRBJ2-7
v_call: TRBV30
d_call: TRBD1
cdr3_length: 12
clone_size: -
cdr3_aa: CAWSGQGSEQYF
cdr3_nt: TGTGCCTGGAGTGGACAGGGGTCCGAGCAGTACTTC

j_call: TRBJ2-1
v_call: TRBV28
d_call: -
cdr3_length: 14
clone_size: -
cdr3_aa: CASSPPGEYNEQFF
cdr3_nt: TGTGCCAGCAGTCCACCCGGAGAATACAATGAGCAGTTCTTC

j_call: TRBJ1-5
v_call: TRBV10-1
d_call: TRBD1
cdr3_length: 15
clone_size: -
cdr3_aa: CASRADRGGNQPQHF
cdr3_nt: TGCGCCAGCAGAGCCGACAGGGGGGGCAATCAGCCCCAGCATTTT

j_call: TRBJ2-3
v_call: TRBV7-6
d_call: -
cdr3_length: 15
clone_size: -
cdr3_aa: CASSLAGVGTDTQYF
cdr3_nt: TGTGCCAGCAGCTTAGCGGGAGTGGGTACAGATACGCAGTATTTT

j_call: TRBJ2-3
v_call: TRBV15
d_call: -
cdr3_length: 14
clone_size: -
cdr3_aa: CATAGLRRTDTQYF
cdr3_nt: TGTGCCACCGCGGGACTCCGCCGCACAGATACGCAGTATTTT

j_call: TRBJ2-3
v_call: TRBV5-4
d_call: -
cdr3_length: 14
clone_size: -
cdr3_aa: CASSFGTNTDTQYF
cdr3_nt: TGTGCCAGCAGCTTCGGGACAAACACAGATACGCAGTATTTT

j_call: TRBJ1-1
v_call: TRBV10-2
d_call: TRBD1
cdr3_length: 13
clone_size: -
cdr3_aa: CASRGQGGTEAFF
cdr3_nt: TGCGCCAGCAGAGGACAGGGCGGCACTGAAGCTTTCTTT

j_call: TRBJ1-3
v_call: TRBV5-1
d_call: -
cdr3_length: 16
clone_size: few
cdr3_aa: CASSLGPQGTGNTIYF
cdr3_nt: TGCGCCAGCAGCTTGGGACCCCAGGGCACTGGAAACACCATATATTTT

j_call: TRBJ1-1
v_call: TRBV28
d_call: TRBD1
cdr3_length: 16
clone_size: -
cdr3_aa: CASLNLGDRVSTEAFF
cdr3_nt: TGTGCCAGCCTCAACCTCGGGGACAGGGTATCCACTGAAGCTTTCTTT

j_call: TRBJ1-1
v_call: TRBV18
d_call: TRBD1
cdr3_length: 14
clone_size: -
cdr3_aa: CASSVDRGPPEAFF
cdr3_nt: TGTGCCAGCTCCGTGGACAGGGGGCCCCCTGAAGCTTTCTTT

j_call: TRBJ2-6
v_call: TRBV7-9
d_call: TRBD1
cdr3_length: 17
clone_size: few
cdr3_aa: CASSPPQGVTGANVLTF
cdr3_nt: TGTGCCAGCAGCCCACCCCAGGGGGTTACTGGGGCCAACGTCCTGACTTTC

j_call: TRBJ2-7
v_call: TRBV30
d_call: TRBD2
cdr3_length: 11
clone_size: -
cdr3_aa: CAWNSGGGQYF
cdr3_nt: TGTGCCTGGAATTCCGGGGGGGGACAGTACTTC

j_call: TRBJ2-1
v_call: TRBV2
d_call: -
cdr3_length: 15
clone_size: -
cdr3_aa: CASSEALGTYNEQFF
cdr3_nt: TGTGCCAGCAGTGAAGCGCTCGGGACCTACAATGAGCAGTTCTTC

j_call: TRBJ2-3
v_call: TRBV9
d_call: TRBD2
cdr3_length: 16
clone_size: -
cdr3_aa: CASSPRVAGPTDTQYF
cdr3_nt: TGTGCCAGCAGCCCTCGTGTAGCGGGACCCACAGATACGCAGTATTTT

j_call: TRBJ2-1
v_call: TRBV5-1
d_call: TRBD2
cdr3_length: 16
clone_size: few
cdr3_aa: CASSRTSIGSYNEQFF
cdr3_nt: TGCGCCAGCAGCCGGACTAGCATAGGATCCTACAATGAGCAGTTCTTC

j_call: TRBJ1-6
v_call: TRBV7-2
d_call: TRBD1
cdr3_length: 15
clone_size: -
cdr3_aa: CASSLERGRGSPLHF
cdr3_nt: TGTGCCAGCAGCTTAGAAAGGGGGCGCGGTTCACCCCTCCACTTT

j_call: TRBJ2-3
v_call: TRBV5-1
d_call: -
cdr3_length: 16
clone_size: -
cdr3_aa: CASSLAGTEPSDTQYF
cdr3_nt: TGCGCCAGCAGCTTGGCCGGGACTGAGCCCTCGGATACGCAGTATTTT

j_call: TRBJ2-5
v_call: TRBV19
d_call: -
cdr3_length: 14
clone_size: -
cdr3_aa: CASSIGSGWETQYF
cdr3_nt: TGTGCCAGTAGTATAGGGTCGGGTTGGGAGACCCAGTACTTC

j_call: TRBJ1-1
v_call: TRBV10-3
d_call: -
cdr3_length: 13
clone_size: -
cdr3_aa: CAISENTYTEAFF
cdr3_nt: TGTGCCATCAGTGAGAACACCTACACTGAAGCTTTCTTT

j_call: TRBJ1-2
v_call: TRBV28
d_call: -
cdr3_length: 15
clone_size: -
cdr3_aa: CASTSRGFANYGYTF
cdr3_nt: TGTGCCAGCACCTCAAGGGGTTTTGCTAACTATGGCTACACCTTC

j_call: TRBJ2-1
v_call: TRBV7-3
d_call: TRBD2
cdr3_length: 16
clone_size: few
cdr3_aa: CASSQTSGRANAEQFF
cdr3_nt: TGTGCCAGCAGCCAAACTAGCGGGAGGGCGAACGCTGAGCAGTTCTTC

j_call: TRBJ2-1
v_call: TRBV18
d_call: TRBD1
cdr3_length: 16
clone_size: -
cdr3_aa: CASSPPPGGSYNEQFF
cdr3_nt: TGTGCCAGCTCACCACCTCCAGGGGGCTCCTACAATGAGCAGTTCTTC

j_call: TRBJ2-7
v_call: TRBV5-4
d_call: -
cdr3_length: 14
clone_size: -
cdr3_aa: CASSFEALKDEQYF
cdr3_nt: TGTGCCAGCAGCTTTGAGGCCCTTAAGGACGAGCAGTACTTC

j_call: TRBJ1-1
v_call: TRBV7-9
d_call: TRBD1
cdr3_length: 14
clone_size: -
cdr3_aa: CASSFDSSTGGAFF
cdr3_nt: TGTGCCAGCAGCTTTGATTCTTCGACAGGGGGGGCTTTCTTT

j_call: TRBJ2-1
v_call: TRBV7-2
d_call: -
cdr3_length: 16
clone_size: -
cdr3_aa: CASSLVQGGPYNEQFF
cdr3_nt: TGTGCCAGCAGCTTAGTTCAGGGGGGACCCTACAATGAGCAGTTCTTC

j_call: TRBJ2-3
v_call: TRBV23-1
d_call: TRBD2
cdr3_length: 19
clone_size: -
cdr3_aa: CASSQSWVGSAGGGDTQYF
cdr3_nt: TGCGCCAGCAGTCAATCGTGGGTCGGATCTGCGGGAGGCGGAGATACGCAGTATTTT

j_call: TRBJ2-3
v_call: TRBV9
d_call: -
cdr3_length: 14
clone_size: -
cdr3_aa: CASSVASLADTQYF
cdr3_nt: TGTGCCAGCAGCGTAGCCAGTCTGGCAGATACGCAGTATTTT

j_call: TRBJ2-1
v_call: TRBV6-6
d_call: TRBD1
cdr3_length: 16
clone_size: -
cdr3_aa: CATRQGYRSSYNEQFF
cdr3_nt: TGTGCCACAAGACAGGGCTACCGTAGCTCCTACAATGAGCAGTTCTTC

j_call: TRBJ1-2
v_call: TRBV28
d_call: -
cdr3_length: 13
clone_size: -
cdr3_aa: CASRSGQFYGYTF
cdr3_nt: TGTGCCAGCAGGTCCGGACAGTTCTATGGCTACACCTTC

j_call: TRBJ2-5
v_call: TRBV15
d_call: -
cdr3_length: 13
clone_size: -
cdr3_aa: CATSSGYQETQYF
cdr3_nt: TGTGCCACCAGCAGTGGCTACCAAGAGACCCAGTACTTC

j_call: TRBJ2-3
v_call: TRBV7-8
d_call: -
cdr3_length: 15
clone_size: -
cdr3_aa: CASSPEGGGRDTQYF
cdr3_nt: TGTGCCAGCAGCCCAGAGGGGGGCGGGAGAGATACGCAGTATTTT

j_call: TRBJ2-2
v_call: TRBV19
d_call: -
cdr3_length: 15
clone_size: -
cdr3_aa: CASTSTAGWTGELFF
cdr3_nt: TGTGCCAGTACTTCAACGGCGGGATGGACCGGGGAGCTGTTTTTT

j_call: TRBJ2-5
v_call: TRBV10-3
d_call: TRBD2
cdr3_length: 15
clone_size: -
cdr3_aa: CAISDPGLAGETQYF
cdr3_nt: TGTGCCATCAGTGACCCGGGACTAGCGGGAGAGACCCAGTACTTC

j_call: TRBJ2-1
v_call: TRBV30
d_call: -
cdr3_length: 12
clone_size: -
cdr3_aa: CAWSPTENEQFF
cdr3_nt: TGTGCCTGGAGTCCCACAGAAAATGAGCAGTTCTTC

j_call: TRBJ2-1
v_call: TRBV6-5
d_call: -
cdr3_length: 15
clone_size: -
cdr3_aa: CASSVEASVYNEQFF
cdr3_nt: TGTGCCAGTTCCGTTGAGGCTAGCGTCTACAATGAGCAGTTCTTC

j_call: TRBJ2-1
v_call: TRBV28
d_call: -
cdr3_length: 14
clone_size: once
cdr3_aa: CASSFGGSRDEQFF
cdr3_nt: TGTGCCAGCAGTTTCGGAGGGAGTCGGGATGAGCAGTTCTTC

j_call: TRBJ2-2
v_call: TRBV28
d_call: -
cdr3_length: 14
clone_size: once
cdr3_aa: CASSSGDSTGELFF
cdr3_nt: TGTGCCAGCAGTTCCGGCGACAGCACCGGGGAGCTGTTTTTT

j_call: TRBJ1-2
v_call: TRBV29-1
d_call: TRBD1
cdr3_length: 14
clone_size: few
cdr3_aa: CSVVGTGGNYGYTF
cdr3_nt: TGCAGCGTTGTAGGAACAGGGGGAAACTATGGCTACACCTTC

j_call: TRBJ2-1
v_call: TRBV5-6
d_call: TRBD2
cdr3_length: 16
clone_size: once
cdr3_aa: CASSLVPSGSINEQFF
cdr3_nt: TGTGCCAGCAGCTTGGTTCCTAGCGGGAGTATCAATGAGCAGTTCTTC

j_call: TRBJ2-7
v_call: TRBV18
d_call: -
cdr3_length: 12
clone_size: -
cdr3_aa: CASSPQNYEQYF
cdr3_nt: TGTGCCAGCTCACCACAGAACTACGAGCAGTACTTC

j_call: TRBJ2-7
v_call: TRBV29-1
d_call: TRBD1
cdr3_length: 14
clone_size: once
cdr3_aa: CSVRDRGSPYEQYF
cdr3_nt: TGCAGCGTACGGGACAGGGGTAGTCCGTACGAGCAGTACTTC

j_call: TRBJ2-2
v_call: TRBV27
d_call: TRBD1
cdr3_length: 16
clone_size: -
cdr3_aa: CASSSGVAGGSGELFF
cdr3_nt: TGTGCCAGCAGTTCCGGGGTCGCAGGGGGAAGCGGGGAGCTGTTTTTT

j_call: TRBJ2-1
v_call: TRBV6-1
d_call: TRBD1
cdr3_length: 15
clone_size: -
cdr3_aa: CASRLGTEGYNEQFF
cdr3_nt: TGTGCCAGCAGGCTCGGGACAGAGGGCTACAATGAGCAGTTCTTC

j_call: TRBJ2-3
v_call: TRBV5-1
d_call: -
cdr3_length: 16
clone_size: -
cdr3_aa: CASSLVGVPYTDTQYF
cdr3_nt: TGCGCCAGCAGCTTGGTCGGGGTCCCTTACACAGATACGCAGTATTTT

j_call: TRBJ1-2
v_call: TRBV7-8
d_call: TRBD1
cdr3_length: 15
clone_size: -
cdr3_aa: CASSLHRGEDYGYTF
cdr3_nt: TGTGCCAGCAGCTTACACAGGGGGGAGGACTATGGCTACACCTTC

j_call: TRBJ1-5
v_call: TRBV5-6
d_call: -
cdr3_length: 14
clone_size: -
cdr3_aa: CASSFRESNQPQHF
cdr3_nt: TGTGCCAGCAGCTTTCGGGAGAGCAATCAGCCCCAGCATTTT

j_call: TRBJ2-3
v_call: TRBV19
d_call: -
cdr3_length: 11
clone_size: -
cdr3_aa: CASSERDTQYF
cdr3_nt: TGTGCCAGTTCGGAGCGGGATACGCAGTATTTT